This T cell receptor beta chain was found in a study of regulatory T cells in long-lasting Graves disease. After removal of 4 bases from V and 6 bases from J, the junction contained 8 bases not matched to a gene. The CDR3 spans 15 residues. Germline V gene data show CDR1 as MNHEY and CDR2 as SVGEGT. Noted time point: persistent/refractory GD, antithyroid drugs over 5 years with positive TRAb. PBMC RNA was the source of the TCR library. For TCR beta, libraries came from iRepertoire HTBI primers and Arm-PCR of CDR3 regions. Per the original methods: Samples collectively showed more than 55 TRBV and some 14 TRBJ segments. TCRdb recomputed calls from the multiplex PCR reads with MiXCR, one row per CDR3 protein. None of the V and J calls come from the authors' own analysis; TCRdb made them. The sample has under 450,000 distinct CDR3 sequences, more than 20% seen once. This clonotype was seen ten or more times.

Material: peripheral blood mononuclear cells (PBMCs), obtained when the disease was refractory, from a patient treated with antithyroid drugs. The chain couples TRBV6-2 or TRBV6-3 to TRBJ1-2; 10 nucleotides match TRBD1. The sequence was collected from a woman aged 40 to 50 with Graves disease. Written as DNA, the CDR3 is TGTGCCAGCAGTTCTCAGGACAGGGGGAGTAATGGCTACACCTTC. Encoded protein: CASSSQDRGSNGYTF.